This TCR beta chain comes out of a study of T cells in tuberculosis (dated by TCRdb to 2017 to 2018). Regarding the study in general: In the study, CD1B tetramers and high-throughput TCR immunosequencing were combined to characterize T cells specific for the mycobacterial lipid antigen glucose monomycolate (GMM). PBMC from active tuberculosis patients were archived either before standard anti-tuberculosis treatment began or within 7 days of its start. A South African clinical cohort compared IGRA-negative adolescents, IGRA-positive adolescents with latent tuberculosis and adults with active tuberculosis, more than 9 per group.

Clipping removes 6 bases from V and 0 bases from J, with 2 as the unmatched junction base count. From the germline V gene (reference sequence), CDR1 is LNHDA and CDR2 is SQIVND. The CDR3 spans 14 residues, from the cysteine through the phenylalanine. Of all the DNA, just the CDR3 is kept, 42 bases in frame from base 1. Sample time point, as interpreted from the label and publication: new active TB diagnosis, blood taken before or within 7 days of starting treatment. Active tuberculosis patients were HIV-seronegative South African adults aged 18 years or older with a new diagnosis. Confirmation of active tuberculosis came from positive sputum smear microscopy and/or a positive M. tuberculosis culture. Unsorted cryopreserved PBMC were immunosequenced, covering on average approximately 100,000 T cells per clinical donor. Only a few counts were recorded for this clone. Its antigen specificity is not known. Qualities for individual bases were not recorded, and no much larger clone is one base off.

The immunoSEQ multiplex PCR assay was used to generate TCR libraries, with TCR-beta and/or TCR-alpha/delta assays applied to each sample. The Illumina high-throughput platform was used to sequence the amplified TCR libraries. The authors' pipeline ran thus. Clustering and dimensionality reduction relied on pairwise TCRdist distances among GMM-specific receptors from T cells that were either sorted ex vivo or expanded in vitro. The score assigned to each clinical repertoire was mean NN-distance, meaning the average TCRdist to the nearest 10% of tetramer-positive reference sequences. GEM TCR motif frequency was computed as the fraction of unique TCRs matching known GEM sequences by V/J usage and CDR3 length. Linear discriminant analysis with leave-one-out cross-validation, implemented in scikit-learn, was used to classify active tuberculosis. Not all clones reach the TCRdb copy of this immuneACCESS table, which keeps in-frame sequences only. Checked studies attribute under half of the gap to unresolved V genes and leave the rest unexplained. V and J calls and clone size come straight from that table; D and trimming were deduced from the DNA. The sample data list tens of thousands of clones, and around 90% of these were observed just once. The ten largest clonotypes hold more than 6% of the sample.

Study-wide conclusions, independent of this receptor: Smaller NN-distances were partly driven by shorter CDR3-alpha lengths in active tuberculosis patients, and statistical significance was not reached for the TCR-beta difference. Clinical samples were selected based on the availability of cryopreserved specimens, with adults included as active tuberculosis cases and adolescents included as controls. With the diverse GMM-specific repertoire as input, a classifier achieved approximately 90% accuracy (AUROC 0.7 to 0.9), whereas GEM motif frequencies as input gave more than 55% accuracy. Compared with IGRA-negative controls, TCR-alpha repertoires from active tuberculosis had smaller mean NN-distances to GMM-specific TCRs, which suggests that these TCRs underwent clonal expansion.

This clonotype was obtained from an adult with tuberculosis. Some clones in this sample may be carry-over from other donors' samples. The chain is made from TRBV19 and TRBJ2-3; 8 junctional bases match TRBD1. The sequenced sample was PBMCs, obtained at tuberculosis diagnosis. The sequence in DNA is TGTGCCAGTAGGGACAGGGTTAGCACAGATACGCAGTATTTT. Translated, it gives CASRDRVSTDTQYF.